These 13 T cell receptor beta chains originate from one sample sequenced in a study of lymphopenia after photon versus proton radiotherapy. Clones were sequenced by immunoSEQ multiplex PCR, and TCRdb holds only the in-frame ones, with some missing. The profile shows approximately 35,000 clones, 75% to 90% of them singletons. This specimen consisted of peripheral blood, obtained from a patient treated with photon-based radiotherapy. The origin of the receptors is a woman aged 45-60 years with pancreatic cancer.

As concerns this clone: The junction and the germline gene differ at one end; a read error may be behind it. The chain employs TRBV28 and TRBJ2-7, with a weak D call TRBD2 (5 bases). Looked up from germline, CDR1 is MDHEN and CDR2 is SYDVKM. The CDR3 length is 13 residues. In DNA form, the CDR3 reads TGTGCCAGCAGTTCAGCGGATGCCTATGAGCAGTACTTC. It is translated as CASSSADAYEQYF.

The gene calls are TRBV15 and TRBJ1-1; no clear D. The ends were cut back, 0 bases at V and 3 bases at J, with 8 bases in the middle. The CDR3 is 14 residues long. In germline, CDR1 is LNHNV, CDR2 YYDKDF (reference sequence). The CDR3 is CATSRDRGYTEAFF. CDR3 DNA sequence: TGTGCCACCAGCAGAGACCGAGGGTACACTGAAGCTTTCTTT.

The chain carries TRBV2 and TRBJ1-5; tentatively, D is TRBD1 (5 bases). This CDR3 is 14 amino acids long. Germline lookup yields CDR1 SNHLY and CDR2 FYNNEI. Here the CDR3 DNA reads TGTGCTACCACTGTGGGCAGGGCCAATCAGCCCCAGCATTTT. The encoded protein is CATTVGRANQPQHF. The variable domain in full, with the rest retrieved from reference TRBV2 and TRBJ1-5, is EPEVTQTPSHQVTQMGQEVILRCVPISNHLYFYWYRQILGQKVEFLVSFYNNEISEKSEIFDDQFSVERPDGSNFTLKIRSTKLEDSAMYFCATTVGRANQPQHFGDGTRLSIL.

The chain recombines TRBV28 with TRBJ2-1, with 7 bases lining up with TRBD2. The junction had 12 bases not matched to a gene; V was cut back by 5 bases and J by 8 bases. From germline, CDR1 is MDHEN and CDR2 SYDVKM. This CDR3 has 15 amino acids. For the CDR3, the DNA is TGTGCCAGCAGTGTTACTAGCGACCCCAGGGATGAGCAGTTCTTC. It is translated as CASSVTSDPRDEQFF. Full variable domain (remainder filled in from reference TRBV28 and TRBJ2-1): DVKVTQSSRYLVKRTGEKVFLECVQDMDHENMFWYRQDPGLGLRLIYFSYDVKMKEKGDIPEGYSVSREKKERFSLILESASTNQTSMYLCASSVTSDPRDEQFFGPGTRLTVL.

The genes are TRBV6-5 and TRBJ1-1; D gene unclear. The CDR3 has 13 amino acids. Germline V lookup: CDR1 MNHEY, CDR2 SVGAGI. V lost 6 bases, J lost 5 bases, and 13 bases lay in between. The CDR3 is CASSRGWGTEAFF. Written as DNA, the CDR3 is TGTGCCAGCAGCCGCGGGTGGGGAACTGAAGCTTTCTTT.

The CDR3 is CASSLVADNLYEQYF. CDR3 bases: TGCGCCAGCAGCTTGGTGGCAGACAACCTCTACGAGCAGTACTTC. The chain combines TRBV5-1 with TRBJ2-7; D remains ambiguous. Deletions cut 0 bases from V and 3 bases from J, with 13 bases between. CDR1 SGHRS and CDR2 YFSETQ come from the germline V gene. The CDR3 extends over 15 amino acids.

This clone appeared once. The rearrangement links TRBV5-1 to TRBJ2-5; TRBD2 aligns across 13 bases. This CDR3 comprises 16 residues. Trimming removed 0 bases from V and 3 bases from J; junction bases left unmatched: 2. Germline CDR1 and CDR2: SGHRS and YFSETQ. The CDR3: CASSLGGTSGKETQYF. CDR3 DNA sequence: TGCGCCAGCAGCTTGGGAGGGACTAGCGGGAAAGAGACCCAGTACTTC. Full variable domain (rest looked up from reference TRBV5-1 and TRBJ2-5): KAGVTQTPRYLIKTRGQQVTLSCSPISGHRSVSWYQQTPGQGLQFLFEYFSETQRNKGNFPGRFSGRQFSNSRSEMNVSTLELGDSALYLCASSLGGTSGKETQYFGPGTRLLVL.

The V and J genes are TRBV11-3 and TRBJ2-1, with 7 bases identical to TRBD1. The germline gives CDR1 SGHNT, CDR2 YENEEA. The CDR3 extends over 17 amino acids. Unmatched junction bases numbered 12, after V lost 5 bases and J lost 2 bases. CDR3 sequence: CASSPDRTLFPYNEQFF. The CDR3 nucleotides read TGTGCCAGCAGCCCGGACAGGACGTTGTTTCCCTACAATGAGCAGTTCTTC.

The chain recombines TRBV14 with TRBJ1-2; a weak D match, TRBD1 (6 bases). Germline-derived CDR1 and CDR2 are SGHDN and FVKESK. V lost 4 bases, J lost 3 bases, and 15 bases lay in between. The CDR3 runs 15 residues. The DNA of the CDR3 is TGTGCCAGCAGCCTCCGACCAGGGGTTTACTATGGCTACACCTTC. It encodes CASSLRPGVYYGYTF.

The chain has TRBV7-3 and TRBJ2-7, with D possibly being TRBD2 (6 bases). Trimming shortened V by 2 bases and J by 7 bases, and 18 bases separated the two germline ends. Per germline, CDR1 SGHTA and CDR2 FQGTGA. The CDR3 spans 15 residues. The CDR3 loop is CASSLGDPIGGEQYF. CDR3 sequence (DNA): TGTGCCAGCAGCTTAGGTGATCCTATCGGAGGGGAGCAGTACTTC.

CDR3 loop: CATSARGGSAYNEQFF. The CDR3 DNA follows: TGTGCCACCAGCGCCCGGGGCGGGAGTGCGTACAATGAGCAGTTCTTC. V usage is TRBV15 and J usage is TRBJ2-1; TRBD2 agrees at 7 bases. Germline CDR1 LNHNV, CDR2 YYDKDF (reference sequence). The V gene end was trimmed by 5 bases and the J gene end by 4 bases; junction bases not matched to a gene: 11. There are 16 residues in the CDR3.

This clone appeared once. The genes are TRBV7-9 and TRBJ1-1; a possible D gene is TRBD1 (5 bases). Germline V gives CDR1 SEHNR, CDR2 FQNEAQ (reference sequence). This CDR3 spans 14 amino acids. V was pared by 5 bases and J by 3 bases, with 13 bases between. The CDR3 loop is CASSPKWGDTEAFF. CDR3 coding DNA: TGTGCCAGCAGCCCGAAGTGGGGGGACACTGAAGCTTTCTTT.

J is TRBJ2-1 and V is TRBV7-9; D gene uncertain. The germline CDR1 and CDR2 sequences are SEHNR and FQNEAQ (reference sequence). V gave up 5 bases and J gave up 5 bases, with 13 bases separating them. The CDR3 is made up of 14 amino acids. CDR3 residues: CASSRELVNNEQFF. The CDR3 DNA sequence: TGTGCCAGCAGCAGGGAACTGGTCAACAATGAGCAGTTCTTC.